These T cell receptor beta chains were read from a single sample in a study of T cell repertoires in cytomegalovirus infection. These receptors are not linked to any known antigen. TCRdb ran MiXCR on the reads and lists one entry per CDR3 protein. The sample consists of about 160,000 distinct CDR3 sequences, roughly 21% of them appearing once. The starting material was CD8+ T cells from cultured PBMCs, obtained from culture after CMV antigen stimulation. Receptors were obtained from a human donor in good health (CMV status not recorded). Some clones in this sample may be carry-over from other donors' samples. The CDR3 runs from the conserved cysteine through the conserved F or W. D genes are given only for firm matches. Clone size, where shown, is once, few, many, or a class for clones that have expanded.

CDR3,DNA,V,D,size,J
CASSLNSRLAGAKMRQETQYF,TGTGCCAGCAGCTTAAATTCTCGTCTAGCGGGGGCCAAGATGAGGCAAGAGACCCAGTACTTC,TRBV7-2,TRBD2,NA,TRBJ2-5
CASSSTERGGLWYEQYF,TGTGCCAGCAGCTCGACCGAGCGGGGGGGCCTATGGTACGAGCAGTACTTC,TRBV7-9,TRBD2,NA,TRBJ2-7
CASSPALRDEKLFF,TGTGCCAGTAGCCCAGCCCTCAGGGATGAAAAACTGTTTTTT,TRBV19,NA,few,TRBJ1-4
CASSQDLARNQPQHF,TGCGCCAGCAGCCAAGATTTGGCCAGGAATCAGCCCCAGCATTTT,TRBV4-3,NA,NA,TRBJ1-5
CASSLSWGKNEKLFF,TGTGCCAGCAGCTTAAGTTGGGGGAAGAATGAAAAACTGTTTTTT,TRBV7-6,NA,few,TRBJ1-4
CASTQRGAYTEAFF,TGTGCCAGTACCCAACGGGGGGCCTACACTGAAGCTTTCTTT,TRBV19,NA,few,TRBJ1-1
CASSLNPDNLNTEAFF,TGTGCCAGCAGTTTAAATCCGGACAATTTGAACACTGAAGCTTTCTTT,TRBV27,NA,NA,TRBJ1-1
CASSQPVDLSNQPQHF,TGTGCCAGCAGTCAACCCGTGGATCTTAGCAATCAGCCCCAGCATTTT,TRBV6-2/TRBV6-3,NA,NA,TRBJ1-5
CASSHPGRSIQF,TGTGCCAGCAGTCATCCTGGGAGATCAATCCAGTTC,TRBV6-2/TRBV6-3,NA,few,TRBJ2-7
CASSSAASGGADNEQFF,TGTGCCAGCAGCTCCGCAGCTAGCGGGGGGGCGGACAATGAGCAGTTCTTC,TRBV7-9,TRBD2,NA,TRBJ2-1
CATGTGPSYEQYF,TGTGCCACGGGGACAGGGCCTTCCTACGAGCAGTACTTC,TRBV10-3,TRBD1,many,TRBJ2-7
CSVEHGERGYTF,TGCAGCGTTGAACATGGGGAGCGTGGCTACACCTTC,TRBV29-1,NA,NA,TRBJ1-2
CASSLVSGGVGTEAFF,TGTGCCAGCAGCTTAGTGTCAGGGGGAGTAGGCACTGAAGCTTTCTTT,TRBV7-9,TRBD1,few,TRBJ1-1
CASSLLPGPTNEKLFF,TGTGCCAGCAGCTTACTCCCGGGGCCAACTAATGAAAAACTGTTTTTT,TRBV7-2,NA,few,TRBJ1-4
CASSFSGSRQPQHF,TGTGCCAGCAGTTTTTCAGGGTCGAGGCAGCCCCAGCATTTT,TRBV27,NA,few,TRBJ1-5
CASSSGTGIKQYF,TGTGCCAGCAGCTCCGGGACAGGGATAAAGCAGTACTTC,TRBV7-2,TRBD1,NA,TRBJ2-7
CASSLISLRDGYQPQHF,TGTGCCAGCAGCTTAATTAGCCTCCGGGACGGCTATCAGCCCCAGCATTTT,TRBV7-2,NA,NA,TRBJ1-5
CASSFGNIQYF,TGTGCCAGCAGTTTCGGAAACATTCAGTACTTC,TRBV27,NA,few,TRBJ2-4
CASSLSQLADPLHF,TGTGCCAGCAGTTTAAGTCAGCTTGCTGATCCCCTCCACTTT,TRBV12-3/TRBV12-4,NA,few,TRBJ1-6
CASSLFGAFESEAFF,TGTGCCAGCAGCTTATTCGGCGCTTTTGAGTCTGAAGCTTTCTTT,TRBV7-2,NA,NA,TRBJ1-1
CASSLHESHRDYGYTF,TGTGCCAGCAGCTTACATGAAAGTCACAGGGACTATGGCTACACCTTC,TRBV7-9,NA,few,TRBJ1-2
CASSLDRASYNEQFF,TGTGCCAGCAGCTTAGACAGGGCGTCCTACAATGAGCAGTTCTTC,TRBV11-2,NA,NA,TRBJ2-1
CASSLLARRGEEAFF,TGTGCCAGCAGCTTACTGGCCCGACGTGGAGAGGAAGCTTTCTTT,TRBV7-8,NA,NA,TRBJ1-1
CASSYSGGGNTGELFF,TGTGCCAGCAGTTACAGTGGGGGGGGGAACACCGGGGAGCTGTTTTTT,TRBV6-5,TRBD2,NA,TRBJ2-2
CASSLAGTRNNEQFF,TGTGCCAGCAGTTTAGCGGGAACCCGTAACAATGAGCAGTTCTTC,TRBV12-3/TRBV12-4,NA,NA,TRBJ2-1
CASSRGLPRSGANVLTF,TGTGCCAGCTCCAGGGGACTACCCCGCTCTGGGGCCAACGTCCTGACTTTC,TRBV27,NA,few,TRBJ2-6
CATGTAYNEQFF,TGTGCCACGGGGACTGCATACAATGAGCAGTTCTTC,TRBV10-3,NA,NA,TRBJ2-1
CASSYITTHGAYNSPLHF,TGTGCCAGCAGTTACATCACTACTCACGGGGCCTATAATTCACCCCTCCACTTT,TRBV6-5,NA,few,TRBJ1-6
CASSLYSGDNPEKLFF,TGTGCCAGCAGTTTATATTCAGGGGACAACCCAGAAAAACTGTTTTTT,TRBV27,NA,few,TRBJ1-4
CASTSPGQGIGYTF,TGTGCCAGCACCAGCCCCGGACAGGGAATTGGCTACACCTTC,TRBV28,TRBD1,NA,TRBJ1-2
CASSLKGGLGYNEQFF,TGTGCCAGCAGCTTAAAAGGGGGTCTGGGGTACAATGAGCAGTTCTTC,TRBV7-2,NA,NA,TRBJ2-1
CASSWRTGAGELFF,TGTGCCAGCAGCTGGCGGACAGGGGCCGGGGAGCTGTTTTTT,TRBV7-9,TRBD1,few,TRBJ2-2
CASSQVGQVLTDTQYF,TGCGCCAGCAGCCAAGTCGGGCAGGTCCTCACAGATACGCAGTATTTT,TRBV4-1,NA,few,TRBJ2-3
CASRKTGAYNEQFF,TGTGCCAGCAGAAAGACAGGGGCCTACAATGAGCAGTTCTTC,TRBV6-2/TRBV6-3,TRBD1,NA,TRBJ2-1
CASSLDGRTSAPGTQYF,TGTGCCAGCAGCTTAGATGGTCGGACTAGCGCCCCTGGTACGCAGTATTTT,TRBV7-2,TRBD2,many,TRBJ2-3
CASGGTGENQPQHF,TGTGCCAGCGGCGGGACAGGGGAGAATCAGCCCCAGCATTTT,TRBV7-9,TRBD1,NA,TRBJ1-5
CASSLRLRGNQPQHF,TGTGCCAGCAGTTTGAGGCTTAGGGGCAATCAGCCCCAGCATTTT,TRBV28,NA,NA,TRBJ1-5
CASSLYPLEAFF,TGTGCCAGCAGCTTGTATCCCCTTGAAGCTTTCTTT,TRBV5-6,NA,NA,TRBJ1-1
CSAGDGTSGGYTDTQYF,TGCAGTGCTGGGGACGGGACTAGCGGGGGGTACACAGATACGCAGTATTTT,TRBV20-1,TRBD2,NA,TRBJ2-3
CASSPTEADYNEQFF,TGTGCCAGCAGTCCGACAGAGGCGGACTACAATGAGCAGTTCTTC,TRBV6-5,NA,few,TRBJ2-1
CASRHNRDGRSGELFF,TGTGCCAGCAGACATAACAGGGACGGCCGCTCCGGGGAGCTGTTTTTT,TRBV7-2,NA,NA,TRBJ2-2
CATSFVGGTGQGGEQYF,TGTGCCACCAGCTTCGTGGGGGGTACAGGGCAGGGTGGCGAGCAGTACTTC,TRBV15,NA,NA,TRBJ2-7
CASSMTGLGNIQYF,TGTGCCAGTAGTATGACAGGGCTTGGAAACATTCAGTACTTC,TRBV19,TRBD1,once,TRBJ2-4
CASSLDPGPRHNEKLFF,TGTGCCAGCAGCTTAGATCCGGGACCGAGACATAATGAAAAACTGTTTTTT,TRBV7-2,NA,NA,TRBJ1-4
CASSPRDREVNYGYTF,TGTGCCAGCAGCCCCCGAGACAGGGAAGTAAACTATGGCTACACCTTC,TRBV7-9,TRBD1,few,TRBJ1-2
CASSQRKEGSGNTIYF,TGTGCCAGCAGCCAACGGAAGGAAGGCTCTGGAAACACCATATATTTT,TRBV9,NA,few,TRBJ1-3
CASRPRGGPDTQYF,TGTGCCAGCAGACCCCGGGGGGGTCCAGATACGCAGTATTTT,TRBV7-2,TRBD2,NA,TRBJ2-3
CASSQDPNTGELFF,TGTGCCAGCAGTCAAGACCCGAACACCGGGGAGCTGTTTTTT,TRBV12-3/TRBV12-4,NA,NA,TRBJ2-2
CASSPITSGRAYEQYF,TGTGCCAGCAGCCCTATCACTAGCGGGAGAGCCTACGAGCAGTACTTC,TRBV28,TRBD2,few,TRBJ2-7
CASSHGLPKETQYF,TGTGCCAGCAGTCATGGACTACCGAAAGAGACCCAGTACTTC,TRBV7-2,NA,few,TRBJ2-5
CASSAAPLGQDWNTEAFF,TGTGCCAGCTCCGCCGCCCCCCTCGGACAGGATTGGAACACTGAAGCTTTCTTT,TRBV25-1,TRBD1,few,TRBJ1-1
CASSHGHPNEQYF,TGTGCCAGCAGCCACGGACACCCCAACGAGCAGTACTTC,TRBV11-2,NA,NA,TRBJ2-7
CASSSPDRGRKTEAFF,TGTGCCAGCAGCTCCCCGGACAGGGGGCGGAAGACTGAAGCTTTCTTT,TRBV7-9,TRBD1,NA,TRBJ1-1